Each of the 8 T cell receptor beta chains below was sequenced from the same sample in a study of blood T cell repertoires in COVID-19. Clones were read by immunoSEQ multiplex PCR, and TCRdb kept only the in-frame ones, dropping some. Counted here are about 250,000 clones, more than 70% occurring once; the ten biggest clones make up approximately 6%. Sequencing was performed on peripheral blood. The source is a woman of 80 years or more with COVID-19, enrolled during active disease.

This clone was seen more than once but under ten times. V usage is TRBV5-8 and J usage is TRBJ1-2, with unresolved D. This CDR3 is built from 15 residues. Germline V gene lookup returns CDR1 SGHTS and CDR2 YDEGEE. The ends were cut back, 4 bases at V and 4 bases at J, with 17 bases in the middle. The CDR3 loop reads CASSLRTAGSYGYTF. CDR3 DNA: TGTGCCAGCAGCCTGAGGACGGCGGGTAGCTATGGCTACACCTTC. The full variable domain, rest sourced from reference TRBV5-8 and TRBJ1-2, is EAGVTQSPTHLIKTRGQQATLRCSPISGHTSVYWYQQALGLGLQFLLWYDEGEERNRGNFPPRFSGRQFPNYSSELNVNALELEDSALYLCASSLRTAGSYGYTFGSGTRLTVV.

The J gene is TRBJ2-3, the V gene TRBV21-1; the table's D call, TRBD1, was not checked against the DNA. TRBV21-1 is listed as a pseudogene. The CDR3 totals 13 residues. Here the CDR3 reads CASSKAPPDTQYF. Here the CDR3 DNA reads TGTGCCAGCAGCAAGGCTCCTCCAGATACGCAGTATTTT.

A word on this clone: Other DNA sequences in this specimen translate into the identical CDR3. This chain uses TRBV2 with TRBJ1-5; TRBD1 matches at 10 bases. V trimming: 4 bases; J trimming: 1 base; junction bases outside the gene matches: 1. The CDR3 is made up of 15 amino acids. Germline V gene lookup returns CDR1 SNHLY and CDR2 FYNNEI. CDR3: CASSGTGGSNQPQHF. CDR3 nucleotides: TGTGCCAGCAGTGGGACAGGGGGAAGCAATCAGCCCCAGCATTTT.

V and J are TRBV6-2 or TRBV6-3 and TRBJ1-1; unclear D gene. With 4 bases removed from V and 4 bases from J, the gap between germline ends came to 13 bases. The germline V gene has CDR1 MNHEY and CDR2 SVGEGT. CDR3 size: 14 residues. CDR3 amino acids: CASSSQGSGTEAFF. The CDR3 bases are TGTGCCAGCAGTTCCCAAGGATCGGGCACTGAAGCTTTCTTT.

The chain uses TRBV5-6 and TRBJ1-4, with D tentatively TRBD1 (6 bases). Trimming pared 1 base from V and 7 bases from J, leaving 8 bases between. CDR1 SGHDT and CDR2 YYEEEE come from the germline V gene. The CDR3 has 13 amino acids. The CDR3 region has the DNA TGTGCCAGCAGCTTGAAAGGGGGTGAAAAACTGTTTTTT. It codes for CASSLKGGEKLFF.

J is TRBJ1-5 and V is TRBV28, with unresolved D. The V end was cut by 5 bases, the J end by 3 bases, with 5 bases between. Germline V gives CDR1 MDHEN, CDR2 SYDVKM. The CDR3 has 12 amino acids. CDR3: CASSLYNQPQHF. The CDR3 DNA follows: TGTGCCAGCAGTCTCTACAATCAGCCCCAGCATTTT.

With regard to this clone: The sample holds other DNA sequences that translate to the same CDR3. This chain uses TRBV6-5 with TRBJ1-2; D is ambiguous. Germline V lookup: CDR1 MNHEY, CDR2 SVGAGI. V lost 0 bases to trimming and J lost 4 bases, with 6 bases between them. This CDR3 region has 13 residues. The CDR3 is CASSYSAGYGYTF. The CDR3 coding sequence is TGTGCCAGCAGTTACTCGGCGGGCTATGGCTACACCTTC.

This rearrangement joins TRBV6-5 to TRBJ1-6; weak D call: TRBD1 (6 bases). Trimming removed 4 bases from V and 8 bases from J, with 12 bases in between. The germline gives CDR1 MNHEY, CDR2 SVGAGI. The CDR3 spans 14 residues. CDR3 sequence (DNA): TGTGCCAGCAGTTTGCAGGGGCCAGATTCACCCCTCCACTTT. Its protein is CASSLQGPDSPLHF.